The next 6 T cell receptor beta chains were all read from a single sample in a study of OX40 agonist ivuxolimab in advanced cancers. Only in-frame clones appear in the TCRdb table, and some are missing; sequencing was by immunoSEQ multiplex PCR. The table has 40,000 or so clones, about 85% seen once. The starting material was CD4+ or CD8+ T cells sorted from blood, obtained in a trial of the OX40 agonist ivuxolimab. The receptors originated from an adult with an advanced solid tumor such as melanoma, head and neck, liver or kidney cancer.

The J gene is TRBJ2-3, the V gene TRBV5-1; a weak D match, TRBD2 (5 bases). The CDR3 consists of 14 residues. Trimming removed 5 bases from V and 2 bases from J, with 12 bases in between. Germline V gene lookup returns CDR1 SGHRS and CDR2 YFSETQ. The DNA of the CDR3 is TGCGCCAGCAGTAGAGGGTCCTTCACAGATACGCAGTATTTT. Encoded protein: CASSRGSFTDTQYF.

The rearrangement uses TRBV11-2 and TRBJ2-7; D remains ambiguous. This CDR3 has 14 amino acids. Trimming stripped 3 bases from V and 0 bases from J, with 9 bases between. Germline values: CDR1 SGHAT, CDR2 FQNNGV. In nucleotides, the CDR3 is TGTGCCAGCAGCTTGGCCGGGCCCTCCTACGAGCAGTACTTC. It yields the protein CASSLAGPSYEQYF.

The V and J genes are TRBV6-5 and TRBJ2-5; D is perhaps TRBD1 (5 bases). The CDR3 has 14 amino acids. Trimming removed 0 bases at V and 1 base at J, with 6 bases between. Per germline, CDR1 MNHEY and CDR2 SVGAGI. In DNA form, the CDR3 reads TGTGCCAGCAGTTACTCTGACAGCCAAGAGACCCAGTACTTC. Translated, it gives CASSYSDSQETQYF.

The rearrangement links TRBV16 to TRBJ1-5, with D possibly being TRBD1 (5 bases). The CDR3 is made up of 15 amino acids. Germline V gives CDR1 KGHSY, CDR2 FQNENV. Trimming left V 5 bases short and J 4 bases short, with 15 bases between. CDR3 bases: TGTGCCAGCAGCAAAGGGACGGAACGGAATCAGCCCCAGCATTTT. It translates to CASSKGTERNQPQHF.

The chain employs TRBV4-2 and TRBJ2-3; either TRBD1 or TRBD2 may supply D (5 bases each). The V end was cut by 0 bases, the J end by 0 bases, with 10 bases between. The CDR3 is 16 residues long. In germline, CDR1 is LGHNA, CDR2 YNFKEQ. Here the CDR3 reads CASSQEGDLSTDTQYF. CDR3 in DNA: TGTGCCAGCAGCCAAGAGGGGGACCTTAGCACAGATACGCAGTATTTT.

The rearrangement joins TRBV4-3 to TRBJ2-3; 8 bases are shared with TRBD2. The V segment lost 4 bases and the J segment 0 bases; nucleotides outside the gene matches: 6. This CDR3 is 16 amino acids long. CDR1 and CDR2 (germline): LGHNA, YSLEER. This CDR3 reads CASSPGLVTSTDTQYF. The CDR3 DNA is TGCGCCAGCAGCCCGGGACTAGTAACTAGCACAGATACGCAGTATTTT.